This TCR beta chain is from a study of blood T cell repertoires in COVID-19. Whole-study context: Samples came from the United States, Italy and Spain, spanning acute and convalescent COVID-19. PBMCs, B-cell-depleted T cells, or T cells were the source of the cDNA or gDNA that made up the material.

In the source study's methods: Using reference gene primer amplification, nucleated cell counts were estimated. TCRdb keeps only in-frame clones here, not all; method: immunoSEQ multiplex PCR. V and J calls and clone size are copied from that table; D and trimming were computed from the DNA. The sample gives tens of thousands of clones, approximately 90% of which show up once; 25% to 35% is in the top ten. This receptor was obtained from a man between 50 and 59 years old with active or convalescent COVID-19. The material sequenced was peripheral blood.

Here the CDR3 DNA reads TGCGCCAGCAGCCAAGAGGACCGAGACAGGGCCGGAGCTTTCTTT. Encoded protein: CASSQEDRDRAGAFF. V gene TRBV4-1 combines with J gene TRBJ1-1; 7 bases align to TRBD1. Unmatched junction bases numbered 11, after V lost 0 bases and J lost 10 bases. The CDR3 is 15 amino acids. Looked up from germline, CDR1 is MGHRA and CDR2 is YSYEKL.